This passage covers 19 T cell receptor beta chains from one sample sequenced in a study of response to subunit inactivated influenza vaccine. A single record per CDR3 protein comes from TCRdb applying MiXCR to the RT-PCR reads. Of about 300,000 distinct CDR3 sequences listed, 22% are singletons. Specimen: PBMCs from blood, collected 21 months after vaccination. The receptors here all came from a man between 45 and 75 years old who received an inactivated influenza vaccine.

With regard to this clonotype: It may be a read error: a sequence one base away is much more abundant. The V and J genes are TRBV6-1 and TRBJ1-2; D is perhaps TRBD1 (5 bases). The CDR3 runs to 15 residues. Germline V CDR1 and CDR2: MNHNS, SASEGT. CDR3 region: CASSMRGEPPYGFTF. The CDR3 region has the DNA TGTGCCAGCAGTATGAGGGGCGAGCCTCCCTATGGCTTCACCTTC.

There are a few counts of this clonotype. This rearrangement joins TRBV6-2 or TRBV6-3 to TRBJ1-5, with D perhaps TRBD1 (5 bases). The ends were cut back, 6 bases at V and 1 base at J, with 19 bases in the middle. The CDR3 runs 17 residues. CDR1 is MNHEY and CDR2 is SVGEGT in the germline V gene. The CDR3 sequence is CASRESLRPGSNQPQHF. The CDR3 nucleotides read TGTGCCAGCAGGGAATCTTTGCGCCCAGGGAGCAATCAGCCCCAGCATTTT.

The chain uses TRBV29-1 and TRBJ2-3, with 7 bases aligning to TRBD2. Germline loops: CDR1 SQVTM, CDR2 ANQGSEA. CDR3 length: 15 amino acids. V shed 6 bases and J 2 bases; nucleotides not matched to a gene: 11. The CDR3 region has the DNA TGCAGCGTCGTTATTCGAGCGGGGATCACAGATACGCAGTATTTT. It codes for CSVVIRAGITDTQYF.

This chain uses TRBV3-1 with TRBJ2-3; the D gene is possibly TRBD1 (5 bases). V shed 1 base and J shed 5 bases, with 16 bases lying between them. CDR1 LGHDT and CDR2 YNNKEL come from the germline V gene (reference sequence). The CDR3 is 16 residues long. DNA of the CDR3: TGTGCCAGCAGCCAAGGGACGTTCGGGCAGGGAGATACGCAGTATTTT. Amino acid sequence: CASSQGTFGQGDTQYF.

This clonotype was recorded many times. The V call is TRBV5-5, the J call TRBJ1-1, with no clear D. CDR1 is SGHKS, CDR2 YYEKEE, per germline (reference sequence). Trimming cost V 3 bases and J 1 base, with 10 bases left between them. The CDR3 contains 14 residues. The CDR3 coding sequence is TGTGCCAGCAGCTACCGGGGAAGGAACACTGAAGCTTTCTTT. It codes for CASSYRGRNTEAFF. Combining the CDR3 with reference TRBV5-5 and TRBJ1-1 gives the whole variable domain DAGVTQSPTHLIKTRGQQVTLRCSPISGHKSVSWYQQVLGQGPQFIFQYYEKEERGRGNFPDRFSARQFPNYSSELNVNALLLGDSALYLCASSYRGRNTEAFFGQGTRLTVV.

This clonotype was detected only a few times. The J gene is TRBJ1-2, the V gene TRBV5-1, with D possibly being TRBD1 (6 bases). Looked up from germline, CDR1 is SGHRS and CDR2 is YFSETQ. Trimming took off 0 bases at V and 4 bases at J, with 13 bases between the two ends. This CDR3 spans 15 amino acids. CDR3 nucleotides: TGCGCCAGCAGCTTGGCAGGGGAGTGGGCCTATGGCTACACCTTC. Its translation: CASSLAGEWAYGYTF.

This sequence joins TRBV20-1 and TRBJ2-7; TRBD1 agrees at 9 bases. The J segment lost 2 bases and the V segment lost 6 bases, leaving 8 bases of the junction unmatched. This CDR3 spans 14 amino acids. The germline V gene has CDR1 DFQATT and CDR2 SNEGSKA (reference sequence). CDR3 nucleotide sequence: TGCAGTGCGATACACCGGGACAGGGCCTACGAGCAGTACTTC. Translating gives CSAIHRDRAYEQYF.

The chain carries TRBV28 and TRBJ2-3; TRBD1 matches at 9 bases. The CDR3 has 17 amino acids. The germline V gene has CDR1 MDHEN and CDR2 SYDVKM. V dropped 7 bases and J dropped 0; count of bases not matched to a gene: 11. Here the CDR3 DNA reads TGTGCCAGCACTATCATCTCGGGGACAGGGAGCACAGATACGCAGTATTTT. This gives the protein CASTIISGTGSTDTQYF.

This clonotype was observed a single time. This chain uses TRBV20-1 with TRBJ2-7, with 15 bases matching TRBD2. Germline V CDR1 and CDR2: DFQATT, SNEGSKA (reference sequence). CDR3 length: 19 residues. V lost 3 bases, J lost 0 bases, and 12 bases stayed unmatched. The CDR3 DNA is TGCAGTGCTAGTGGGTTAAAGGGGACTAGCGGGAGGATCTCCTACGAGCAGTACTTC. Translated, it gives CSASGLKGTSGRISYEQYF.

This clonotype was found a few times. This sequence joins TRBV18 and TRBJ2-5; D remains ambiguous. V lost 0 bases and J 4 bases, leaving 15 bases between the germline ends. This CDR3 is 16 amino acids long. Germline values: CDR1 KGHSH, CDR2 LQKENI. CDR3 loop: CASSPPYGPGAETQYF. The CDR3 DNA reads TGTGCCAGCTCACCACCTTATGGACCAGGTGCAGAGACCCAGTACTTC. Using reference TRBV18 and TRBJ2-5 for the parts outside the CDR3, the full variable domain is NAGVMQNPRHLVRRRGQEARLRCSPMKGHSHVYWYRQLPEEGLKFMVYLQKENIIDESGMPKERFSAEFPKEGPSILRIQQVVRGDSAAYFCASSPPYGPGAETQYFGPGTRLLVL.

The table lists this clonotype with a few counts. The rearrangement uses TRBV12-3 or TRBV12-4 and TRBJ2-1; 12 positions agree with TRBD2. After removal of 10 bases from V and 7 bases from J, the junction contained 5 bases not matched to a gene. The CDR3 extends over 13 amino acids. The CDR3 DNA reads TGTGCCACAAGACTAGCGGGGGCGAATGAGCAGTTCTTC. Its translation: CATRLAGANEQFF.

The chain combines TRBV28 with TRBJ2-7; the D is unclear. Trimming took off 6 bases at V and 0 bases at J, with 12 bases between the two ends. Germline V gene data show CDR1 as MDHEN and CDR2 as SYDVKM. The CDR3 runs 14 residues. CDR3 sequence reads: CASSTRLDSYEQYF. CDR3 in DNA: TGTGCCAGCAGCACCCGACTGGACTCCTACGAGCAGTACTTC.

This clonotype was found a few times. J is TRBJ1-5 and V is TRBV5-8; TRBD1 is a possible D gene (6 bases). The V gene lost 0 bases and the J gene lost 7 bases, with 14 bases spanning the gap. The CDR3 runs to 15 residues. The germline V gene has CDR1 SGHTS and CDR2 YDEGEE. CDR3 sequence reads: CASSLGTVGVQPQHF. The CDR3 DNA sequence: TGTGCCAGCAGCTTGGGGACAGTGGGTGTACAGCCCCAGCATTTT.

The V and J genes are TRBV6-5 and TRBJ1-4; 10 bases match TRBD1. The CDR3 contains 16 residues. After removal of 0 bases from V and 4 bases from J, the junction contained 2 bases not matched to a gene. Germline CDR1 is MNHEY and CDR2 is SVGAGI. The CDR3 DNA reads TGTGCCAGCAGTTACTCCGGGACAGGGGTTAATGAAAAACTGTTTTTT. It translates to CASSYSGTGVNEKLFF.

With respect to this clonotype: Likely a read error: the CDR3 ends without its conserved phenylalanine or tryptophan. V gene TRBV9 combines with J gene TRBJ1-1, with D uncertain. The V gene lost 0 bases and the J gene lost 5 bases, with 17 bases spanning the gap. Per germline, CDR1 SGDLS and CDR2 YYNGEE. The CDR3 is made up of 16 amino acids. Here the CDR3 reads CASSVAANRRETEAFL. DNA of the CDR3: TGTGCCAGCAGCGTAGCCGCCAATCGCCGCGAGACTGAAGCTTTCTTA.

V usage is TRBV28 and J usage is TRBJ2-7; 10 bases fit TRBD2. Germline CDR1 reads MDHEN; CDR2 reads SYDVKM. The CDR3 length is 18 residues. The trim removed 7 bases at V and 0 bases at J, leaving 15 bases unmatched. In DNA form, the CDR3 reads TGTGCCAGCATACCCAATGGGCTAGCGGGAGTTGGCTCCTACGAGCAGTACTTC. Encoded protein: CASIPNGLAGVGSYEQYF.

This clonotype was recorded a few times. The chain couples TRBV4-1 to TRBJ1-1, with TRBD1 identical over 7 bases. The trim removed 0 bases at V and 3 bases at J, leaving 7 bases unmatched. Looked up from germline, CDR1 is MGHRA and CDR2 is YSYEKL. This CDR3 has 16 amino acids. The CDR3 reads CASSQDKRGRDTEAFF. In DNA, the CDR3 is TGCGCCAGCAGCCAAGATAAAAGGGGGCGAGACACTGAAGCTTTCTTT.

This clonotype showed up many times. V is TRBV7-9 and J is TRBJ2-2; D may correspond to TRBD1 or TRBD2 (6 bases each). CDR1 and CDR2 (germline): SEHNR, FQNEAQ (reference sequence). The length of the CDR3 is 15 residues. V lost 3 bases and J lost 3, with 11 bases in between. The CDR3 coding sequence is TGTGCCAGCAGCTTTCCGGGGGCCGACACCGGGGAGCTGTTTTTT. Protein: CASSFPGADTGELFF.

This clonotype has a handful of counts. V gene TRBV12-3 or TRBV12-4 combines with J gene TRBJ2-3, with 9 bases lining up with TRBD2. This CDR3 spans 14 amino acids. After removal of 10 bases from V and 3 bases from J, the junction contained 8 bases not matched to a gene. In DNA, the CDR3 is TGTGCCACCCAGACTAGCGGCGGAACAGATACGCAGTATTTT. Residues: CATQTSGGTDTQYF.